A selection of T cell receptor beta chains follows, all from one sample in a study of cytomegalovirus exposure and HLA in healthy donors. Only in-frame clones appear in the TCRdb table, and some are missing; sequencing was by immunoSEQ multiplex PCR. The repertoire holds about 120,000 clones, with approximately 74% as singletons. Material for sequencing was PBMCs. The receptors here all came from a woman in her forties or fifties in good health and CMV-seropositive. The CDR3 runs from the conserved cysteine through the conserved F or W. D genes are given only for firm matches. Rows give clone size only sometimes, using once, few, many, or a class for an expanded clone.

d_call clone_size j_call v_call cdr3_aa cdr3_nt
- - TRBJ2-5 TRBV6-1 CASSPQVPIGETQYF TGTGCCAGCAGTCCCCAGGTTCCTATTGGGGAGACCCAGTACTTC
- - TRBJ1-3 TRBV6-1 CASRVQGYGNTIYF TGTGCCAGCAGGGTACAGGGATATGGAAACACCATATATTTT
- - TRBJ1-2 TRBV5-4 CASSLMGGEVGSYTF TGTGCCAGCAGCTTGATGGGGGGAGAGGTTGGGAGCTACACCTTC
- - TRBJ2-5 TRBV29-1 CSVGGEGHHRQETQYF TGCAGCGTTGGGGGGGAAGGGCACCACCGCCAAGAGACCCAGTACTTC
- few TRBJ1-1 TRBV30 CAWIGSGDTEAFF TGTGCCTGGATAGGGTCAGGGGACACTGAAGCTTTCTTT
TRBD1 few TRBJ2-6 TRBV27 CASSGQGLPFSGANVLTF TGTGCCAGCAGTGGACAGGGTCTTCCCTTCTCTGGGGCCAACGTCCTGACTTTC
TRBD1 - TRBJ1-1 TRBV25-1 CASRGQGWTEAFF TGTGCCAGCAGGGGACAGGGATGGACTGAAGCTTTCTTT
TRBD1 - TRBJ1-4 TRBV27 CASSPGQGDEKLFF TGTGCCAGCAGCCCGGGACAGGGAGATGAAAAACTGTTTTTT
- - TRBJ1-1 TRBV7-6 CASSLAGTTDTEAFF TGTGCCAGCAGCTTAGCCGGGACAACCGACACTGAAGCTTTCTTT
TRBD2 - TRBJ2-1 TRBV6-5 CASSYSTSGGHNEQFF TGTGCCAGCAGTTACTCTACTAGCGGGGGACACAATGAGCAGTTCTTC
TRBD1 once TRBJ1-5 TRBV19 CASSTGTGFNQPQHF TGTGCCAGTAGTACCGGGACAGGGTTCAATCAGCCCCAGCATTTT
TRBD2 - TRBJ2-3 TRBV27 CASSVTGGSNFASWSTDTQYF TGTGCCAGCAGTGTTACGGGCGGGAGTAATTTCGCATCATGGAGCACAGATACGCAGTATTTT
TRBD1 - TRBJ2-7 TRBV5-1 CASSFTRQGIQYF TGCGCCAGCAGCTTTACCAGACAGGGGATACAGTACTTC
- once TRBJ1-2 TRBV27 CASSPTNTIIGYTF TGTGCCAGCAGTCCCACTAACACTATCATCGGCTACACCTTC
- - TRBJ2-7 TRBV14 CASSHPPFLREQYF TGTGCCAGCAGCCATCCCCCTTTTCTACGGGAGCAGTACTTC
- - TRBJ1-1 TRBV5-5 CASSEKQGSTEAFF TGTGCCAGCAGCGAGAAACAGGGTAGCACTGAAGCTTTCTTT
TRBD1 - TRBJ2-7 TRBV6-5 CASTYRGYEQYF TGTGCCAGCACATACAGGGGCTACGAGCAGTACTTC
- few TRBJ1-1 TRBV7-9 CASSPEGTEAFF TGTGCCAGCAGCCCGGAGGGGACTGAAGCTTTCTTT
- - TRBJ2-1 TRBV19 CASSMDSSYNEQFF TGTGCCAGTAGTATGGACAGCTCCTACAATGAGCAGTTCTTC
TRBD1 - TRBJ2-7 TRBV7-8 CASSFGQGFYEQYF TGTGCCAGCAGCTTCGGACAGGGTTTCTACGAGCAGTACTTC
TRBD2 - TRBJ2-5 TRBV18 CASSPTSGSQETQYF TGTGCCAGCTCACCAACTAGCGGGAGCCAAGAGACCCAGTACTTC
- few TRBJ1-3 TRBV7-2 CASSSGRGINSGNTIYF TGTGCCAGCAGCTCTGGTAGGGGGATCAACTCTGGAAACACCATATATTTT
- - TRBJ2-4 TRBV18 CASSPSLVEGKNIQYF TGTGCCAGCTCACCATCTTTGGTTGAGGGAAAAAACATTCAGTACTTC
- - TRBJ1-4 TRBV5-1 CASSLQRGIGEKLFF TGCGCCAGCAGCCTCCAGCGGGGCATCGGTGAAAAACTGTTTTTT
TRBD2 - TRBJ2-1 TRBV7-9 CASSPSGGVKNEQFF TGTGCCAGCAGCCCCAGCGGGGGGGTCAAAAATGAGCAGTTCTTC
- - TRBJ1-2 TRBV10-3 CAISESRQLNYGYTF TGTGCCATCAGTGAGTCCCGACAGCTTAACTATGGCTACACCTTC
TRBD1 - TRBJ2-1 TRBV7-3 CASSLGGQGNEQFF TGTGCCAGCAGCTTAGGGGGACAGGGCAATGAGCAGTTCTTC
TRBD2 - TRBJ2-1 TRBV5-1 CASSFMRGGTSYNEQFF TGCGCCAGCAGCTTTATGCGCGGGGGGACCTCCTACAATGAGCAGTTCTTC
TRBD1 - TRBJ1-2 TRBV5-4 CASSLLDRGPNGYTF TGTGCCAGCAGCTTGTTGGACAGGGGGCCTAATGGCTACACCTTC
- - TRBJ2-6 TRBV9 CASSVQGSGANVLTF TGTGCCAGCAGCGTACAGGGCTCTGGGGCCAACGTCCTGACTTTC
TRBD1 - TRBJ2-7 TRBV27 CASRSGTGGLEQYF TGTGCCAGCAGGTCCGGGACAGGGGGCCTCGAGCAGTACTTC
TRBD1 - TRBJ2-5 TRBV4-3 CASSQAPGTGASETQYF TGCGCCAGCAGCCAAGCCCCCGGGACAGGGGCATCAGAGACCCAGTACTTC
- - TRBJ1-1 TRBV28 CASSLHAQGIEAFF TGTGCCAGCAGTTTACACGCGCAGGGCATTGAAGCTTTCTTT
- - TRBJ2-7 TRBV19 CASSTQQGSNEQYF TGTGCCAGTAGTACTCAACAGGGTAGTAACGAGCAGTACTTC
TRBD2 - TRBJ2-1 TRBV2 CASSGGLAGYNEQFF TGTGCCAGCAGTGGTGGGCTAGCGGGGTACAATGAGCAGTTCTTC
- - TRBJ2-5 TRBV18 CASSPIIQETQYF TGTGCCAGCTCACCAATCATCCAAGAGACCCAGTACTTC
- once TRBJ1-2 TRBV2 CASSGDSAYGYTF TGTGCCAGCAGTGGTGACAGCGCATATGGCTACACCTTC
TRBD1 - TRBJ2-7 TRBV7-8 CASSSGQLSYEQYF TGTGCCAGCAGCTCGGGACAGCTCTCCTACGAGCAGTACTTC
TRBD2 - TRBJ2-1 TRBV7-8 CASSSEGTSGRNEQFF TGTGCCAGCAGCTCAGAAGGGACTAGCGGGAGAAATGAGCAGTTCTTC
- - TRBJ2-1 TRBV5-1 CASSLDGSPYNEQFF TGCGCCAGCAGCTTGGATGGTAGCCCCTACAATGAGCAGTTCTTC
TRBD2 few TRBJ2-1 TRBV5-4 CASSRGLAGSSNEQFF TGTGCCAGCAGCCGGGGACTAGCGGGAAGTTCTAATGAGCAGTTCTTC
- - TRBJ1-5 TRBV5-8 CASSLQGNQPQHF TGTGCCAGCAGTTTACAGGGCAATCAGCCCCAGCATTTT
TRBD1 - TRBJ1-3 TRBV11-2 CASSLAHRGAGNTIYF TGTGCCAGCAGCTTAGCGCACAGGGGAGCGGGAAACACCATATATTTT
TRBD1 - TRBJ1-1 TRBV27 CASSLYQGGAEAFF TGTGCCAGCAGTTTATACCAGGGGGGCGCTGAAGCTTTCTTT
TRBD2 - TRBJ2-1 TRBV13 CASSLDGGRGEREQFF TGTGCCAGCAGCTTAGACGGCGGGAGAGGGGAAAGGGAGCAGTTCTTC